The table lists the clone carrying this T cell receptor beta chain with a few counts. This record comes from a study of blood T cell repertoires in COVID-19. The overall study: Italy, Spain and the United States were the sources of the convalescent and acute COVID-19 samples.

The V segment lost 3 bases and the J segment 2 bases; nucleotides outside the gene matches: 5. The germline V gene encodes CDR1 LNHDA and CDR2 SQIVND (reference sequence). The CDR3 has 15 residues. Data came from immunoSEQ multiplex PCR; TCRdb stores just in-frame clones and leaves some out. Of tens of thousands of clones in the sample, around 76% were seen once. The TCR originated in a man older than 75 with acute or convalescent COVID-19. The chain employs TRBV19 and TRBJ2-7, with TRBD2 matching over 9 bases. The sample was peripheral blood. CDR3 amino acids: CASSIFPSGTYEQYF. The CDR3 DNA follows: TGTGCCAGTAGTATCTTCCCTAGCGGGACCTACGAGCAGTACTTC. Full variable domain (outside the CDR3, taken from reference TRBV19 and TRBJ2-7): DGGITQSPKYLFRKEGQNVTLSCEQNLNHDAMYWYRQDPGQGLRLIYYSQIVNDFQKGDIAEGYSVSREKKESFPLTVTSAQKNPTAFYLCASSIFPSGTYEQYFGPGTRLTVT.